Reported below is one TCR beta chain. The ends were cut back, 4 bases at V and 1 base at J, with 11 bases in the middle. The CDR3 length is 14 residues. Germline values: CDR1 SGHRS, CDR2 YFSETQ. This entry belongs to a study of cytomegalovirus exposure and HLA in healthy donors. The study ran its PCR with 60 Vbeta and 13 Jbeta primers. The repertoire was sequenced with immunoSEQ multiplex PCR; TCRdb's copy has only in-frame clones and lacks some. The top ten clones hold 3.7% of a sample with approximately 180,000 clones, over 70% of them seen once. Material: PBMCs. This TCR was sampled from a woman aged 55-75 years in good health and CMV-seropositive. V usage is TRBV5-1 and J usage is TRBJ1-1, with D possibly TRBD1 on 6 matching bases. The CDR3 sequence is CASSPGHQNTEAFF. The CDR3 nucleotides read TGCGCCAGCAGCCCGGGACACCAGAACACTGAAGCTTTCTTT.